The clone carrying this T cell receptor (beta chain) was observed at least ten times. The data derive from a study of molecular identifiers for immune sequencing clone quantification. TCRdb itself ran the PCR reads through MiXCR, one entry per CDR3 protein. The data contain more than 95,000 distinct CDR3 sequences, 20% to 30% of them seen just once; the ten biggest clones take up 0.94%. What was sequenced was naive CD8+ T cells from blood, with Jurkat cell RNA spiked in. Subset denoted: FACS-sorted CD8+CD4-CCR7+CD45RA+ naive T cells. The TCR was taken from a human donor in good health. Some libraries in this study had Jurkat cell RNA spiked in.

CDR3 in DNA: TGCAGTGCTAGAGATCCAGCGGGGGGCCCCACAGATACGCAGTATTTT. It translates to CSARDPAGGPTDTQYF. The chain links TRBV20-1 to TRBJ2-3; the match to TRBD2 covers 9 bases. V was clipped by 0 bases and J by 2 bases; unmatched bases: 6. CDR3 length: 16 residues. The germline CDR1 and CDR2 sequences are DFQATT and SNEGSKA (reference sequence).